This T cell receptor beta chain was sequenced in a study of blood T cell repertoires in COVID-19. TCRdb's table, derived via immunoSEQ multiplex PCR, lists solely in-frame clones and lacks some. The sample includes about 120,000 clones, roughly 85% of them seen just once. V lost 3 bases, J lost 4 bases, and 12 bases stayed unmatched. Germline CDR1 is SQVTM and CDR2 is ANQGSEA. This CDR3 is built from 16 residues. The sample comprised peripheral blood. The rearrangement uses TRBV29-1 and TRBJ2-3; 8 nucleotides agree with TRBD2. The source of this sequence is a man older than 75 with acute or convalescent COVID-19. CDR3 DNA: TGCAGCGTTGACCCGGGAGGGGGATGGGGAGCAGATACGCAGTATTTT. As protein: CSVDPGGGWGADTQYF.